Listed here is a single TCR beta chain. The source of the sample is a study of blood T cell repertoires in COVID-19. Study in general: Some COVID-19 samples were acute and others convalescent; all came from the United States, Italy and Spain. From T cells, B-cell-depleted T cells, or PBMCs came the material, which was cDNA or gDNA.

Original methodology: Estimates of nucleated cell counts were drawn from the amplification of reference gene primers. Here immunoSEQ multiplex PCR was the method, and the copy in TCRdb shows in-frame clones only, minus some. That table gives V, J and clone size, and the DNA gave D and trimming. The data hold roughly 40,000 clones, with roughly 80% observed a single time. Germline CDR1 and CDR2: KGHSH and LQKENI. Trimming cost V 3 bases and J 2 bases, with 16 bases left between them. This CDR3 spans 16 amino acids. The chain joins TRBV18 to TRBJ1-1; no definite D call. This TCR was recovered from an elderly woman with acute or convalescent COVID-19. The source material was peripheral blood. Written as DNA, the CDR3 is TGTGCCAGCTCACCTCGATCCTCCAGGCCTAACACTGAAGCTTTCTTT. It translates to CASSPRSSRPNTEAFF.